This T cell receptor (beta chain) originates from a study of regulatory T cells in long-lasting Graves disease. Overall study: Graves' patients, diagnosed recently, had received antithyroid drugs under 3 months.

Building the TCR beta libraries relied on iRepertoire HTBI primers, and CDR3 regions underwent Arm-PCR. One entry per CDR3 protein, called by TCRdb with MiXCR from the multiplex PCR reads. This sample has around 470,000 distinct CDR3 sequences, with 12% to 15% found just once. Study results and caveats: TRBV28, TRBJ1-2 and TRBJ2-5 were favored in persistent disease.

This clonotype was observed at least ten times. The antigen remains unidentified. Time point specified: newly diagnosed GD, antithyroid drugs for less than 3 months. After RNA was extracted from PBMCs, the TCR library was made from it. With V trimmed by 5 bases and J by 4 bases, 8 bases remained unmatched. Germline V CDR1 and CDR2: SNHLY, FYNNEI. The CDR3 spans 17 residues. This sample was shared with a second study, whose subject was T cells in Graves' hyperthyroidism and ophthalmopathy. From that second work: Hyperthyroidism was newly diagnosed in patients aged 18 to 65 (duration under 2 months). Blood samples included most of the expanded thyroid clonotypes exceeding 0.001.

The sample here was peripheral blood mononuclear cells (PBMCs), taken at new diagnosis, from a patient treated with antithyroid drugs. This TCR was sampled from a woman in her forties or fifties with Graves disease. The genes are TRBV2 and TRBJ2-2, with TRBD2 matching over 12 bases. CDR3 sequence: CASSPLGTSGFTGELFF. In nucleotides, the CDR3 is TGTGCCAGCAGTCCACTCGGGACTAGCGGGTTCACCGGGGAGCTGTTTTTT.